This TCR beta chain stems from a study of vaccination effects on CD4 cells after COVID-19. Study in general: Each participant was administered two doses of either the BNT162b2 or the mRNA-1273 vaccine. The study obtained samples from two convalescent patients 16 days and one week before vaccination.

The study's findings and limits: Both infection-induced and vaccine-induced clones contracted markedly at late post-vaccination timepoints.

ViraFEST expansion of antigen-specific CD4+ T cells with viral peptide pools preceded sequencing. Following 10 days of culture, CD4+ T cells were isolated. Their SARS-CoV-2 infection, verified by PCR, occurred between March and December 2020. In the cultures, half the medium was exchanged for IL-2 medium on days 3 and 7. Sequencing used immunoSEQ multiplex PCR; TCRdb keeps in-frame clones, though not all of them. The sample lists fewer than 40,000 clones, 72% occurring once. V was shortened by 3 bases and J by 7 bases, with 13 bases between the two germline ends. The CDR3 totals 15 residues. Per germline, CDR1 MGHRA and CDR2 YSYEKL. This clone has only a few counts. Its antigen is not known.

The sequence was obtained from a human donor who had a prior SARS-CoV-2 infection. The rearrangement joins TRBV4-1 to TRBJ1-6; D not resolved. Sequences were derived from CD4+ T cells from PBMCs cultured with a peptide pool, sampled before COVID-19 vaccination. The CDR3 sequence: CASSQFEVRNSPLHF. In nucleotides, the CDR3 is TGCGCCAGCAGCCAGTTCGAGGTGAGGAATTCACCCCTCCACTTT.